This T cell receptor delta chain was found in a study of γδ T cells in repeated Plasmodium falciparum infection. Vgamma9/Vdelta2+ and Vdelta2-negative gammadelta T cells were flow-sorted from PBMC for bulk sequencing. This CDR3 region has 23 residues. Germline V gene lookup returns CDR1 TSWWSYY and CDR2 QGS. The J segment lost 0 bases and the V segment lost 2 bases, leaving 23 bases of the junction unmatched. Regarding this clone: The protein given by TCRdb reflects a much larger clone and differs at residue 7 from this DNA's translation, likely from a read error; the protein shown is the DNA's translation.

TCRdb reprocessed the multiplex PCR reads using CATT. The sample has over 45,000 delta-chain clones; roughly 1.5% are singletons. The V and J genes are TRDV1 and TRDJ1; 11 nucleotides agree with TRDD3. Here the J gene came from matching the DNA to germline, since TCRdb omits it. The receptor comes from a pool of human donors (malaria-infected and uninfected, not separated). The specimen sequenced was gamma-delta T cells from blood. CDR3: CALGELGGPVNVLGDKDTDKLIF. In DNA form, the CDR3 reads TGTGCTCTTGGGGAATTAGGAGGACCCGTGAACGTACTGGGGGATAAAGACACCGATAAACTCATCTTT.